The 20 T cell receptor beta chains presented below share a single source sample, sequenced in a study of cytomegalovirus exposure and HLA in healthy donors. This PCR relied on a set of 60 Vbeta primers and 13 Jbeta primers. Produced via immunoSEQ multiplex PCR; TCRdb's table is partial and in-frame only. The sample includes some 130,000 clones, 70% of them seen just once. Sample: PBMCs. These receptor sequences come from an older woman in good health and CMV-seropositive.

The J gene is TRBJ2-3, the V gene TRBV25-1; D not certain. Per germline, CDR1 MGHDK and CDR2 SYGVNS. The CDR3 loop spans 14 amino acids. V was cut by 2 bases and J by 0 bases, with 6 bases left in between. CDR3 amino acids: CASSEGFSTDTQYF. The CDR3 DNA is TGTGCCAGCAGTGAAGGCTTTAGCACAGATACGCAGTATTTT.

The V gene is TRBV7-9, the J gene TRBJ2-2; possible D gene TRBD1, 5 bases. The CDR3 contains 16 residues. The V end was cut by 5 bases, the J end by 6 bases, with 19 bases between. Germline CDR1 SEHNR, CDR2 FQNEAQ (reference sequence). CDR3 nucleotide sequence: TGTGCCAGCAGCCCCTATGCGCAGGGTCGGTCCGGGGAGCTGTTTTTT. Encoded protein: CASSPYAQGRSGELFF.

The chain joins TRBV11-2 to TRBJ1-1; tentative D call: TRBD1 (5 bases). CDR1 is SGHAT, CDR2 FQNNGV, per germline. V was cut by 1 base and J by 2 bases, with 11 bases left in between. The CDR3 loop spans 15 amino acids. The CDR3 DNA sequence: TGTGCCAGCAGCTTAGTAGGGGTCGGAAACACTGAAGCTTTCTTT. Encoded protein: CASSLVGVGNTEAFF.

The chain joins TRBV14 to TRBJ2-5, with 7 bases that match TRBD1. J was trimmed by 3 bases and V by 10 bases; bases with no gene match: 11. Germline assignment: CDR1 SGHDN and CDR2 FVKESK. The CDR3 loop spans 14 amino acids. The CDR3 region has the DNA TGTGCCACCCGAGGGGGCGAGTCCGAAGAGACCCAGTACTTC. Translated, it gives CATRGGESEETQYF.

The chain recombines TRBV25-1 with TRBJ2-1; 7 bases line up with TRBD2. Germline values: CDR1 MGHDK, CDR2 SYGVNS. This CDR3 comprises 11 residues. The trim removed 4 bases at V and 15 bases at J, leaving 6 bases unmatched. The CDR3 reads CASSGERGWFF. CDR3 in DNA: TGTGCCAGCAGTGGGGAGCGGGGCTGGTTCTTC. Based on the CDR3 plus reference TRBV25-1 and TRBJ2-1, the full variable domain is EADIYQTPRYLVIGTGKKITLECSQTMGHDKMYWYQQDPGMELHLIHYSYGVNSTEKGDLSSESTVSRIRTEHFPLTLESARPSHTSQYLCASSGERGWFFGPGTRLTVL.

This clone was found many times. The rearrangement uses TRBV5-5 and TRBJ1-1, with a tentative D call TRBD1 (5 bases). The CDR3 sequence is 14 residues long. V was trimmed by 0 bases and J by 6 bases, leaving 12 bases between them. The V gene's germline CDR1 is SGHKS and CDR2 YYEKEE (reference sequence). The chain's CDR3 is CASSLALRAAEAFF. The CDR3 coding sequence is TGTGCCAGCAGCTTGGCGCTCAGGGCGGCTGAAGCTTTCTTT.

This clone appeared a single time. This chain links TRBV10-3 with TRBJ2-1; D ambiguous. The ends were cut back, 0 bases at V and 0 bases at J, with 12 bases in the middle. The germline CDR1 and CDR2 sequences are ENHRY and SYGVKD. CDR3 length equals 17 residues. The CDR3 nucleotides are TGTGCCATCAGTGAGTCGGGTGGGCCCAGCTCCTACAATGAGCAGTTCTTC. This codes for CAISESGGPSSYNEQFF.

This chain uses TRBV6-6 with TRBJ2-7, with TRBD2 matching 9 bases. Germline CDR1 and CDR2: MNHNY and SVGAGI (reference sequence). The CDR3 has 14 amino acids. Trimming took 4 bases from V and 4 from J; bases not matched to a gene: 5. The CDR3 protein is CASSSLAGGYEQYF. DNA for the CDR3: TGTGCCAGCAGTTCACTAGCGGGTGGGTACGAGCAGTACTTC.

The chain carries TRBV7-2 and TRBJ1-4; TRBD1 agrees at 11 bases. Trimming took 4 bases from V and 8 from J; bases not matched to a gene: 9. Germline CDR1 reads SGHTA; CDR2 reads FQGNSA. CDR3 length: 16 amino acids. The CDR3 nucleotides read TGTGCCAGCAGCTCTCAATGGGGGACAGGGGGAGAAAAACTGTTTTTT. It is translated as CASSSQWGTGGEKLFF.

The chain links TRBV19 to TRBJ2-1, with 9 bases lining up with TRBD1. The CDR3 runs 14 residues. V was pared by 5 bases and J by 10 bases, with 9 bases of the junction left unmatched. The germline CDR1 and CDR2 sequences are LNHDA and SQIVND (reference sequence). Here the CDR3 DNA reads TGTGCCAGTAGTCCCGGGACAGGGCTGGGCGAGCAGTTCTTC. It translates to CASSPGTGLGEQFF.

The chain joins TRBV6-5 to TRBJ2-7; no firm D call. The ends were cut back, 6 bases at V and 0 bases at J, with 12 bases in the middle. Germline V gene data show CDR1 as MNHEY and CDR2 as SVGAGI. The CDR3 runs to 14 residues. CDR3 bases: TGTGCCAGCAGCCGTAGCCGCAGCTCCTACGAGCAGTACTTC. Encoded protein: CASSRSRSSYEQYF.

This chain links TRBV9 with TRBJ1-2; 7 nucleotides match TRBD1. Unmatched junction bases numbered 5, after V lost 1 base and J lost 2 bases. The V gene's germline CDR1 is SGDLS and CDR2 YYNGEE. The CDR3 loop spans 15 amino acids. In nucleotides, the CDR3 is TGTGCCAGCAGCGTATCGGACAGGATGAACTATGGCTACACCTTC. Its protein product is CASSVSDRMNYGYTF.

The CDR3 loop is CATSSQTGRNQPQHF. CDR3 bases: TGTGCCACCAGCTCCCAGACAGGCCGCAATCAGCCCCAGCATTTT. The chain uses TRBV15 and TRBJ1-5, with D perhaps matching TRBD1 (6 bases). Germline V lookup: CDR1 LNHNV, CDR2 YYDKDF (reference sequence). The CDR3 runs to 15 residues. The V gene lost 5 bases and the J gene lost 2 bases, with 13 bases spanning the gap.

This clone has only a few counts. V is TRBV5-6 and J is TRBJ2-1; D could derive from TRBD1 or TRBD2 (6 bases each). The CDR3 is made up of 11 amino acids. CDR1 and CDR2 (germline): SGHDT, YYEEEE. Trimming pared 4 bases from V and 10 bases from J, leaving 9 bases between. This chain's CDR3 is CASSLGGEQFF. The CDR3 DNA is TGTGCCAGCAGCCTGGGGGGCGAGCAGTTCTTC.

V usage is TRBV6-5 and J usage is TRBJ2-1; TRBD1 matches at 8 bases. The CDR3 spans 11 residues. Germline CDR1 and CDR2: MNHEY and SVGAGI. The trim removed 5 bases at V and 9 bases at J, leaving 0 bases unmatched. CDR3 in DNA: TGTGCCAGCAGTGACAGGGGTGAGCAGTTCTTC. It translates to CASSDRGEQFF.

The chain has TRBV10-1 and TRBJ2-1; TRBD2 matches at 9 bases. Per germline, CDR1 WNHNN and CDR2 SYGVQD (reference sequence). Losses at the gene ends were 4 bases for V and 4 bases for J; bases not matched to a gene: 2. CDR3 length: 14 residues. The CDR3 sequence is CASSAAGGYNEQFF. CDR3 sequence (DNA): TGCGCCAGCAGTGCCGCGGGAGGGTACAATGAGCAGTTCTTC.

Remarks on this clone: The sample has other DNA sequences that encode this CDR3 too. CDR3 in amino acids: CSVGPTGVRTDTQYF. CDR3 DNA: TGCAGCGTCGGTCCGACAGGGGTTCGCACAGATACGCAGTATTTT. The chain links TRBV29-1 to TRBJ2-3; 8 bases align to TRBD1. CDR1 is SQVTM, CDR2 ANQGSEA, per germline. CDR3 length: 15 amino acids. Trimming removed 6 bases from V and 1 base from J; junction bases left unmatched: 9.

The chain joins TRBV27 to TRBJ2-1; 9 nucleotides line up with TRBD2. The CDR3 has 16 amino acids. With V trimmed by 0 bases and J by 4 bases, 4 bases remained unmatched. From germline, CDR1 is MNHEY and CDR2 SMNVEV (reference sequence). CDR3 residues: CASSLSPSGTYNEQFF. The CDR3 bases are TGTGCCAGCAGTTTATCTCCTAGCGGGACATACAATGAGCAGTTCTTC.

The chain is built from TRBV7-8 and TRBJ2-3, with a tentative D call TRBD2 (5 bases). The CDR3 is made up of 15 amino acids. V lost 7 bases to trimming and J lost 1 base, with 15 bases between them. Germline V gene sequence: CDR1 SGHVS, CDR2 FQNEAQ. CDR3 sequence: CASTRLGGRTDTQYF. DNA of the CDR3: TGTGCCAGCACTAGGCTGGGCGGGCGCACAGATACGCAGTATTTT. Drawing the rest from reference TRBV7-8 and TRBJ2-3, the complete variable domain is GAGVSQSPRYKVAKRGQDVALRCDPISGHVSLFWYQQALGQGPEFLTYFQNEAQLDKSGLPSDRFFAERPEGSVSTLKIQRTQQEDSAVYLCASTRLGGRTDTQYFGPGTRLTVL.

V and J are TRBV7-3 and TRBJ2-3; 9 positions match TRBD2. The germline V gene encodes CDR1 SGHTA and CDR2 FQGTGA. The CDR3 has 16 residues. J lost 5 bases, V lost 2 bases, and 8 bases had no gene match. The CDR3 loop is CASSLGAGGRGDTQYF. The CDR3 bases are TGTGCCAGCAGCTTAGGGGCGGGAGGGCGAGGAGATACGCAGTATTTT.